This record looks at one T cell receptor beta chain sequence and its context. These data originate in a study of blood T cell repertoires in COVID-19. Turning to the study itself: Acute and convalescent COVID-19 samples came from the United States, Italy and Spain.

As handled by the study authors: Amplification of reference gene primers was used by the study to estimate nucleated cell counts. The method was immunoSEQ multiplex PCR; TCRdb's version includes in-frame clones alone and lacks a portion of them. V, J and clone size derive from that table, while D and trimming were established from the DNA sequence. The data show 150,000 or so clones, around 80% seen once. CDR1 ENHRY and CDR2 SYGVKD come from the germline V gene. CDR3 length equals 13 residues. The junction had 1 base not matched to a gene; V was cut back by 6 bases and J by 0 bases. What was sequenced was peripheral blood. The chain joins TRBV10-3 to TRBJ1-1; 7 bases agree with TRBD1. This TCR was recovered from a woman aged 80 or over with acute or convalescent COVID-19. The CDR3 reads CAIRTGLNTEAFF. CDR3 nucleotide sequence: TGTGCCATCAGGACAGGGTTGAACACTGAAGCTTTCTTT.